The 11 T cell receptor beta chains listed next were all sequenced from one sample in a study of T cell repertoires in Merkel cell carcinoma. Profiling relied on immunoSEQ multiplex PCR, and the TCRdb table lists in-frame clones only, not all of them. The top ten hold roughly 18% of the sample, which has about 15,000 clones, 76% seen once. Sequenced: tumor tissue. The receptors stem from an adult with Merkel cell carcinoma.

V gene TRBV5-4 combines with J gene TRBJ1-4; D is unresolved. CDR1 and CDR2 from the germline V gene are SGHNT and YYREEE (reference sequence). This CDR3 comprises 15 residues. V lost 4 bases and J 0 bases, leaving 10 bases between the germline ends. The DNA of the CDR3 is TGTGCCAGCAGCGCCTCTCCTACAACTAATGAAAAACTGTTTTTT. This codes for CASSASPTTNEKLFF.

The rearrangement links TRBV7-2 to TRBJ1-2; maybe TRBD1 (5 bases). Germline V gene data show CDR1 as SGHTA and CDR2 as FQGNSA. The CDR3 has 13 residues. Trimming pared 5 bases from V and 5 bases from J, leaving 12 bases between. The CDR3 nucleotides read TGTGCCAGCAGCAGGGACCACCAGTATGGCTACACCTTC. It codes for CASSRDHQYGYTF.

V gene TRBV4-3 combines with J gene TRBJ2-5; 10 bases align to TRBD2. The CDR3 totals 18 residues. Germline V gene data show CDR1 as LGHNA and CDR2 as YSLEER. Trimming removed 3 bases from V and 5 bases from J; junction bases left unmatched: 15. The DNA for the CDR3 is TGCGCCAGCAGCCAGGGGGCAACTTTAGCGGGAGGAGGCGAGACCCAGTACTTC. Encoded protein: CASSQGATLAGGGETQYF.

This clone was detected only a few times. The chain employs TRBV11-3 and TRBJ1-1, with TRBD1 identical over 7 bases. This CDR3 is built from 15 residues. Germline trimming cut 1 base from V and 0 bases from J; bases unmatched to any gene: 2. Germline CDR1 SGHNT, CDR2 YENEEA. This CDR3 reads CASSLGDSLNTEAFF. In DNA form, the CDR3 reads TGTGCCAGCAGCTTAGGGGACAGTTTGAACACTGAAGCTTTCTTT. Complete variable domain (other parts from reference TRBV11-3 and TRBJ1-1): EAGVVQSPRYKIIEKKQPVAFWCNPISGHNTLYWYLQNLGQGPELLIRYENEEAVDDSQLPKDRFSAERLKGVDSTLKIQPAELGDSAVYLCASSLGDSLNTEAFFGQGTRLTVV.

This chain joins TRBV5-8 and TRBJ2-1; 9 bases agree with TRBD2. V shed 5 bases and J 12 bases; nucleotides not matched to a gene: 15. The germline gives CDR1 SGHTS, CDR2 YDEGEE. CDR3 length: 15 amino acids. CDR3 region: CASRSGGRAPSLQFF. The CDR3 DNA is TGTGCCAGCAGGTCAGGCGGGAGGGCCCCTTCATTGCAGTTCTTC.

This chain connects TRBV2 to TRBJ1-2, with 9 positions matching TRBD1. Per germline, CDR1 SNHLY and CDR2 FYNNEI. This CDR3 spans 13 amino acids. Trimming took 5 bases from V and 7 from J; bases not matched to a gene: 5. The CDR3 region is CASSIPGQGGYTF. In nucleotides, the CDR3 is TGTGCCAGCAGTATCCCGGGACAGGGTGGCTACACCTTC.

The rearrangement uses TRBV28 and TRBJ1-2; the D gene is possibly TRBD1 (5 bases). Trimming left V 7 bases short and J 2 bases short, with 20 bases between. Germline V CDR1 and CDR2: MDHEN, SYDVKM. The length of the CDR3 is 16 residues. The CDR3 nucleotides read TGTGCCAGCACTCTATCGCCGGGACTCCGGAACTATGGCTACACCTTC. Its protein is CASTLSPGLRNYGYTF.

This clone was picked up a small number of times. The chain couples TRBV10-3 to TRBJ2-3; TRBD2 agrees at 14 bases. The CDR3 has 15 residues. Germline trimming cut 6 bases from V and 6 bases from J; bases unmatched to any gene: 5. Germline CDR1 and CDR2: ENHRY and SYGVKD. Here the CDR3 reads CAIRGLAGAGDTQYF. The CDR3 DNA reads as TGTGCCATCAGGGGACTAGCGGGGGCCGGGGATACGCAGTATTTT.

This chain uses TRBV25-1 with TRBJ2-7, with a possible D match to TRBD1 (6 bases). Germline CDR1 reads MGHDK; CDR2 reads SYGVNS. The CDR3 is 16 amino acids. Trimming removed 4 bases at V and 1 base at J, with 17 bases between. CDR3 bases: TGTGCCAGCAGTGCTCCGGGACATCTGGGATCCTACGAGCAGTACTTC. Its translation: CASSAPGHLGSYEQYF.

The chain is built from TRBV27 and TRBJ2-7; 8 nucleotides match TRBD2. CDR3 length: 15 amino acids. Germline loops: CDR1 MNHEY, CDR2 SMNVEV (reference sequence). The J segment lost 3 bases and the V segment lost 8 bases, leaving 12 bases of the junction unmatched. In DNA, the CDR3 is TGTGCCAGCCACCCGGCGGGAGGAGAGATCTACGAGCAGTACTTC. This codes for CASHPAGGEIYEQYF.

The chain employs TRBV18 and TRBJ2-7, with D maybe TRBD2 (5 bases). The V gene's germline CDR1 is KGHSH and CDR2 LQKENI. This CDR3 comprises 13 residues. Trimming took off 6 bases at V and 1 base at J, with 10 bases between the two ends. CDR3 protein: CASSGRGSYEQYF. The CDR3 DNA reads TGTGCCAGCTCCGGAAGAGGGTCCTACGAGCAGTACTTC.